The entry below describes one T cell receptor (beta chain). The data are from a study of blood T cell repertoires in COVID-19. About the study: Samples of COVID-19 (acute and convalescent) were obtained from the United States, Italy and Spain. PBMCs, B-cell-depleted T cells, or T cells provided the cDNA or gDNA that made up the material.

Clones were read by immunoSEQ multiplex PCR, and TCRdb kept only the in-frame ones, dropping some. The sample shows 200,000 to 300,000 clones, 86% of them seen only once. The germline gives CDR1 MGHDK, CDR2 SYGVNS. J lost 3 bases, V lost 4 bases, and 2 bases had no gene match. The CDR3 contains 13 residues. Which cohort a participant joined came from the clinical history participants gave. This clonotype was obtained from a woman in her 40s with acute COVID-19. The specimen sequenced was PBMCs or T cells enriched from blood (not recorded which). V gene TRBV25-1 combines with J gene TRBJ1-2, with 7 bases lining up with TRBD1. CDR3 in amino acids: CASSATGDYGYTF. The CDR3 DNA reads TGTGCCAGCAGTGCTACAGGGGACTATGGCTACACCTTC.